This TCR beta chain stems from a study of OX40 agonist ivuxolimab in advanced cancers. CDR1 and CDR2 (germline): SEHNR, FQNEAQ (reference sequence). V trimming: 1 base; J trimming: 0 bases; junction bases outside the gene matches: 2. The CDR3 length is 16 residues. Some clones are missing from TCRdb's copy, which holds only in-frame ones; the method was immunoSEQ multiplex PCR. Of under 65,000 clones listed, 80% to 90% are singletons. The chain employs TRBV7-9 and TRBJ1-4; TRBD1 aligns across 7 bases. The sequenced sample was CD4+ or CD8+ T cells sorted from blood, obtained in a trial of the OX40 agonist ivuxolimab. The receptor was derived from an adult with an advanced solid tumor such as melanoma, head and neck, liver or kidney cancer. The CDR3 spells CASSLGTGSTNEKLFF. CDR3 in DNA: TGTGCCAGCAGCTTAGGGACAGGATCAACTAATGAAAAACTGTTTTTT.